The clone carrying this T cell receptor beta chain was detected ten times or more. Its antigen is unknown. Library construction for TCR beta used iRepertoire HTBI primers and Arm-PCR of CDR3 regions. TCRdb independently ran MiXCR on the multiplex PCR reads; one entry per CDR3 protein. Of 500,000 to 700,000 distinct CDR3 sequences listed, 16% are singletons. This sample was taken from a study of regulatory T cells in long-lasting Graves disease. Study conclusions and caveats: Persistent Graves' patients possessed reduced TCR diversity relative to recently diagnosed ones. Persistent disease was associated with favored TRBV28 usage and with favored use of TRBJ1-2 and TRBJ2-5.

This CDR3 is built from 13 residues. CDR1 is SQVTM, CDR2 ANQGSEA, per germline. The V end lost 4 bases, the J end lost 3 bases, and 13 bases lay between the germline ends. The time point is: newly diagnosed GD, antithyroid drugs for less than 3 months. There was RNA extracted from PBMCs, and the TCR library was made from it. These same data were also listed under a study on T cells in Graves' hyperthyroidism and ophthalmopathy. That report adds: Exclusion of a patient resulted from uncontrolled infection, other autoimmune disease, pregnancy or lactation. The primer set for the first-round RT-PCR of the TCR CDR3 was HTBI.

This clonotype was obtained from a woman in her twenties or thirties with Graves disease. This sequence joins TRBV29-1 and TRBJ2-7, with D possibly TRBD2 on 5 matching bases. The starting material was peripheral blood mononuclear cells (PBMCs), obtained at new diagnosis, from a patient treated with antithyroid drugs. Here the CDR3 reads CSVVEVFNYEQYF. The CDR3 coding sequence is TGCAGCGTTGTGGAGGTTTTTAACTACGAGCAGTACTTC.